This T cell receptor beta chain appears in the sequencing data of a study of cytomegalovirus exposure and HLA in healthy donors. Study findings and constraints: Among the sequence variants, a highly shared cluster was likely an artifact of sequencing.

The PCR ran on 60 Vbeta and 13 Jbeta primers. Measured with immunoSEQ multiplex PCR; TCRdb has only the in-frame clones, and not every one. The sample holds roughly 160,000 clones, roughly 79% seen once. A word on this clone: Its matching antigen is unknown.

The CDR3 spans 13 residues. Germline CDR1 MNHEY, CDR2 SMNVEV (reference sequence). V lost 5 bases, J lost 8 bases, and 6 bases stayed unmatched. Sequenced sample: PBMCs. This receptor was taken from a woman in her forties or fifties in good health and CMV-seronegative. The V and J genes are TRBV27 and TRBJ1-2, with TRBD1 identical over 9 bases. CDR3 amino acids: CASSAQGAGGYTF. The CDR3 region has the DNA TGTGCCAGCAGTGCACAGGGGGCTGGAGGCTACACCTTC.